Below are 7 T cell receptor beta chains sequenced from a single sample in a study of technical replicates of blood from several donors. The method was immunoSEQ multiplex PCR; TCRdb's version includes in-frame clones alone and lacks a portion of them. The sample holds around 79,000 clones, roughly 94% seen once. The sequenced material came from T cells isolated from PBMCs. Source of these receptors: a human donor in good health.

J is TRBJ1-5 and V is TRBV6-5, with D perhaps matching TRBD1 (5 bases). The V gene's germline CDR1 is MNHEY and CDR2 SVGAGI. The V end was cut by 2 bases, the J end by 7 bases, with 15 bases between. This CDR3 has 15 amino acids. The chain's CDR3 is CASSYASGAGQPQHF. The CDR3 DNA reads TGTGCCAGCAGTTACGCGAGCGGGGCGGGGCAGCCCCAGCATTTT.

The chain is built from TRBV9 and TRBJ2-1, with 10 bases aligning to TRBD1. The germline CDR1 and CDR2 sequences are SGDLS and YYNGEE. This CDR3 region has 14 residues. Trimming took 0 bases from V and 10 from J; bases not matched to a gene: 4. CDR3 protein: CASSVEGQGWEQFF. DNA of the CDR3: TGTGCCAGCAGCGTAGAGGGACAGGGGTGGGAGCAGTTCTTC.

The chain couples TRBV5-1 to TRBJ2-1; 10 bases fit TRBD2. V lost 5 bases to trimming and J lost 3 bases; unmatched junction nucleotides: 5. The CDR3 length is 15 residues. Per the germline V gene, CDR1 is SGHRS and CDR2 is YFSETQ. The CDR3 DNA is TGCGCCAGCAGTTGGACTAGCGGCATCTACAATGAGCAGTTCTTC. Protein sequence: CASSWTSGIYNEQFF.

This chain links TRBV20-1 with TRBJ2-1; tentatively, D is TRBD1 (6 bases). The V gene's germline CDR1 is DFQATT and CDR2 SNEGSKA (reference sequence). This CDR3 contains 11 residues. The V end was cut by 5 bases, the J end by 8 bases, with 10 bases between. The CDR3 spells CSAPQGYEQFF. CDR3 nucleotides: TGCAGTGCTCCACAGGGATATGAGCAGTTCTTC.

This chain uses TRBV28 with TRBJ2-5, with D tentatively TRBD2 (5 bases). There are 18 residues in the CDR3. Deletions cut 3 bases from V and 2 bases from J, with 22 bases between. CDR1 is MDHEN, CDR2 SYDVKM, per germline. The chain's CDR3 is CASSLRAGPSTSQETQYF. The CDR3 DNA follows: TGTGCCAGCAGTTTGCGGGCGGGCCCCTCAACTTCACAAGAGACCCAGTACTTC.

The rearrangement links TRBV5-4 to TRBJ1-3; the D gene is possibly TRBD1 (6 bases). From germline, CDR1 is SGHNT and CDR2 YYREEE (reference sequence). The CDR3 runs to 15 residues. V lost 4 bases and J lost 2, with 13 bases in between. CDR3 DNA sequence: TGTGCCAGCAGCGCCCAGACAGGAGCTGGAAACACCATATATTTT. Protein: CASSAQTGAGNTIYF. Looking up the rest from reference TRBV5-4 and TRBJ1-3 gives the full variable domain: ETGVTQSPTHLIKTRGQQVTLRCSSQSGHNTVSWYQQALGQGPQFIFQYYREEENGRGNFPPRFSGLQFPNYSSELNVNALELDDSALYLCASSAQTGAGNTIYFGEGSWLTVV.

The CDR3 coding sequence is TGTGCCAGCAGCGTTTTGCAGTCTGGAAACACCATATATTTT. Encoded protein: CASSVLQSGNTIYF. J is TRBJ1-3 and V is TRBV9; D not certain. Germline-derived CDR1 and CDR2 are SGDLS and YYNGEE. The V gene lost 2 bases and the J gene lost 1 base, with 7 bases spanning the gap. The CDR3 sequence is 14 residues long.